The sequence of this T cell receptor beta chain was determined in a study of T-cell reconstitution after alpha-beta-depleted transplantation in children. Regarding the study as a whole: When one year had passed after transplant, most T-cell counts and diversity came from newly produced T cells. There were reportedly several hundred expanded graft clones from which alpha-beta T cells came about two months after transplant. Some patients' high day-60 TCRbeta diversity was attributed to recipient cells surviving conditioning.

During its preparation, the TCRbeta library received unique molecular identifiers. Using its own MiXCR run on the PCR reads, TCRdb lists one record per CDR3 protein. Of approximately 170,000 distinct CDR3 sequences listed, 11% are singletons. The CDR3 runs 14 residues. The V gene end was trimmed by 6 bases and the J gene end by 0 bases; junction bases not matched to a gene: 5. Germline V lookup: CDR1 DFQATT, CDR2 SNEGSKA (reference sequence). This clonotype was seen repeatedly, ten times or more. Its antigen is not known. V usage is TRBV20-1 and J usage is TRBJ1-5; 7 positions agree with TRBD1. This TCR was recovered from a boy aged 2 to 9 with acute myeloid leukemia, due to receive a stem cell transplant. The specimen was PBMCs, collected before TCRalphabeta/CD19-depleted stem cell transplant. CDR3 DNA sequence: TGCAGTGCCTCGACAGGGAATAGCAATCAGCCCCAGCATTTT. Protein sequence: CSASTGNSNQPQHF.